This TCR beta chain comes out of a study of blood T cell repertoires in COVID-19. Across the study: Whether acute or convalescent, the COVID-19 samples came from the United States, Italy and Spain. The cDNA or gDNA used as material had been derived from T cells, B-cell-depleted T cells, or PBMCs.

In the study's own analysis: It was from reference gene primer amplification that nucleated cell counts were estimated. The repertoire was sequenced with immunoSEQ multiplex PCR; TCRdb's copy has only in-frame clones and lacks some. V and J calls and clone size come straight from that table; D and trimming were deduced from the DNA. The sample carries about 150,000 clones, roughly 78% recorded once. Germline V lookup: CDR1 SGHVS, CDR2 FQNEAQ. This CDR3 has 16 amino acids. The V and J ends lost 4 bases and 0 bases, in that order; junction bases with no gene match: 5. This TCR was sampled from a human donor with acute or convalescent COVID-19. The donor label of this sample is uncertain. This chain links TRBV7-8 with TRBJ2-7; 11 bases are shared with TRBD2. The sequencing sample was made of peripheral blood. CDR3: CASSSFGTSGSYEQYF. DNA for the CDR3: TGTGCCAGCAGCTCATTCGGGACTAGCGGCTCCTACGAGCAGTACTTC.